This T cell receptor beta chain was recovered during a study of PD-1 blockade in classical Hodgkin lymphoma. The study, taken as a whole, reports: There was a significant rise in CD4+ TCR diversity by C4D1, with no such rise for CD8+.

Of note for this clone: The antigen is undetermined.

Relapses following autologous stem cell transplantation were seen in all patients, with brentuximab vedotin exposure varying. Using immunoSEQ multiplex PCR, the repertoire was profiled, and TCRdb retains in-frame clones only, with some absent. The sample carries about 97,000 clones, approximately 80% recorded once. This receptor was taken from a human donor with classical Hodgkin lymphoma. The sample in question was peripheral blood mononuclear cells (PBMCs), obtained at baseline.

The CDR3 protein is CASSLWGALAKNIQYF. The DNA for the CDR3 is TGTGCCAGCAGCTTGTGGGGAGCCCTAGCCAAAAACATTCAGTACTTC. V gene TRBV7-9 combines with J gene TRBJ2-4; weak D call: TRBD2 (5 bases). Germline V CDR1 and CDR2: SEHNR, FQNEAQ (reference sequence). CDR3 length equals 16 residues. V lost 3 bases, J lost 0 bases, and 12 bases lay in between.